The T cell receptor beta chain under discussion was sequenced for a study of Ad26.COV2.S vaccination and SARS-CoV-2 variants (dated by TCRdb to the early 2020s). Describing the broader study: TCRbeta repertoire sequencing served as the tool for gauging how specific and how broad the SARS-CoV-2-reactive T cell receptors were following Ad26.COV2.S vaccination. The TCR-sequenced set comprised about 32 samples: some 20 Ad26.COV2.S vaccine recipients, 5 placebo recipients and 8 SARS-CoV-2 convalescent individuals.

The immunoSEQ Assay was used to sequence TCRbeta CDR3 regions. After extraction, genomic DNA underwent amplification by bias-controlled multiplex PCR, followed by high-throughput sequencing. The study's own analysis went as follows. To quantify the absolute abundance of every unique TCRbeta CDR3 region, sequences were collapsed and filtered. Usable DNA was measured by amplifying reference genes present in all nucleated cells, and TCRbeta template counts were normalized to that usable DNA to estimate T cell fraction. Repertoire TCRs were annotated as SARS-CoV-2-specific by exact matching of V gene, CDR3 amino acid sequence and J gene to a known reactive TCR set. The reference SARS-CoV-2 TCR set came from MIRA and was filtered for enrichment in COVID-19-positive ImmuneCODE repertoires, removing public or cross-reactive TCRs. Using the MIRA antigens, annotated TCRs were further analysed by specific ORF or by position within an ORF. Breadth was defined as the number of annotated unique rearrangements divided by the total number of unique productive rearrangements, and depth was defined as the summed frequency of the annotated unique rearrangements. TCR breadth was compared between groups using two-sided Wilcoxon rank-sum tests. TCRdb obtained this table from immuneACCESS and retained in-frame rearrangements with V and J assigned. These tables miss some clones; where compared with another copy, unresolved V genes account for less than half of the shortfall, and the remainder is unexplained. D and trimming come from the DNA, and the V and J calls and clone size come from that table. The sample table records about 350,000 clones; 90% to 95% of these occur just once. The ten most abundant clones make up about 3.9% of the sample.

Concerning this clone: Its binding antigen is unknown. No quality values exist for individual bases; no much larger clone is one base distant.

As encoded in the germline V gene, CDR1 is SGHRS while CDR2 is YFSETQ. There are 14 amino acids in the CDR3, from cysteine to phenylalanine inclusive. The CDR3 DNA has 42 bases and is translated from base 1. Trimming leaves V shorter by 5 bases and J shorter by 0 bases, with the junction holding 0 bases beyond the gene matches. What the study reported, not specific to this receptor: According to the authors, total T cell responses may have been underestimated by the TCR breadth and depth analyses. After vaccination, substantial breadth of spike-specific CD8+ and CD4+ T cell responses was reported. Ad26.COV2.S recipients had higher spike-specific TCR breadth than placebo recipients (P = 0.0014). Vaccine and placebo recipients had similar non-spike TCR breadth, a finding consistent with the vaccine containing only spike.

The time point label here, explained by the study, means: individuals recovered from natural SARS-CoV-2 infection. This sequence was found in a human donor who had recovered from COVID-19. Specimen: peripheral blood, collected after recovery from COVID-19. Here the chain combines TRBV5-1 and TRBJ2-3; TRBD2 aligns with 10 central bases. This receptor carries the CDR3 CASRLAGSTDTQYF. The sequence in DNA is TGCGCCAGCAGACTAGCGGGAAGCACAGATACGCAGTATTTT.